Listed below are T cell receptor beta chains from one sample, sequenced in a study of blood T cell repertoires in COVID-19. Sequenced by immunoSEQ multiplex PCR; TCRdb stores in-frame clones only, minus some. The data show around 200,000 clones, around 80% seen once. Sequences were obtained from peripheral blood. These receptors were obtained from a woman of 80 years or more with acute or convalescent COVID-19. Each CDR3 is given with its conserved first and last residue. D genes are given only for firm matches. Some rows mark clone size as missing; the rest say once, few, many or name a class of expanded clone.

d_gene	v_gene	abundance	j_gene	CDR3aa	CDR3nt
TRBD2	TRBV19	-	TRBJ2-3	CASSPLAGGPTDTQYF	TGTGCCAGTAGCCCCTTAGCGGGAGGGCCTACAGATACGCAGTATTTT
-	TRBV30	-	TRBJ1-1	CAWSFQENTEAFF	TGTGCCTGGAGCTTTCAGGAGAACACTGAAGCTTTCTTT
-	TRBV14	-	TRBJ1-2	CASSQDAGLFYGYTF	TGTGCCAGCAGCCAAGATGCAGGACTATTCTATGGCTACACCTTC
-	TRBV6-5	many	TRBJ2-1	CASRRNEAQFF	TGTGCCAGCAGACGAAACGAAGCCCAGTTCTTC
TRBD2	TRBV6-4	few	TRBJ2-2	CASGRAGGVTGELFF	TGTGCCAGCGGCCGGGCGGGAGGGGTCACCGGGGAGCTGTTTTTT
-	TRBV2	-	TRBJ1-2	CASIIAPPGYGYTF	TGTGCCAGCATCATAGCCCCACCAGGGTATGGCTACACCTTC
-	TRBV7-2	-	TRBJ2-1	CASGPYNEQFF	TGTGCCAGCGGGCCCTACAATGAGCAGTTCTTC
-	TRBV6-5	-	TRBJ1-3	CASSYRGSGNTIYF	TGTGCCAGCAGCTATCGGGGGTCCGGAAACACCATATATTTT
-	TRBV6-5	once	TRBJ2-7	CASSYSPGTVTYEQYF	TGTGCCAGCAGTTACTCGCCTGGGACTGTTACCTACGAGCAGTACTTC
-	TRBV6-2/TRBV6-3	once	TRBJ1-5	CASSPLLGQGGNQPQHF	TGTGCCAGCAGCCCTCTCCTGGGGCAGGGAGGTAATCAGCCCCAGCATTTT